This TCR beta chain emerged from a study of CD8 T cells in Susac syndrome. Study context: Within the sequenced group of Susac syndrome patients, six showed active disease and about 8 were in remission.

Findings and caveats of the study: In Susac syndrome, CD8+ expansion was highest in TEMRA and active disease. Total CD8+ and CD8+ TEMRA repertoires contained sixteen and five Susac-specific public clones, respectively.

RNA was extracted with the RNeasy kit, and a quantity of about 0.45 to 1 ug was reverse transcribed using random hexamers. With immunoSEQ multiplex PCR, TCR beta CDR3 was amplified across 54 Vbeta and 13 Jbeta. Using its own MiXCR run on the immunoSEQ multiplex PCR reads, TCRdb lists one record per CDR3 protein. The data contain some 130,000 distinct CDR3 sequences, just under 95% of them singletons. Germline-derived CDR1 and CDR2 are MDHEN and SYDVKM. V lost 3 bases and J lost 5, with 16 bases in between. The CDR3 totals 15 residues. A remark on this clonotype: Its antigen remains unidentified.

This receptor was identified in a human donor with Susac syndrome. Sequences were obtained from CD8+ T cells from PBMCs. The genes are TRBV28 and TRBJ2-5; weak D call: TRBD2 (6 bases). This CDR3 reads CASSFREVREETQYF. The CDR3 DNA sequence: TGTGCCAGCAGTTTTAGGGAGGTCCGGGAGGAGACCCAGTACTTC.